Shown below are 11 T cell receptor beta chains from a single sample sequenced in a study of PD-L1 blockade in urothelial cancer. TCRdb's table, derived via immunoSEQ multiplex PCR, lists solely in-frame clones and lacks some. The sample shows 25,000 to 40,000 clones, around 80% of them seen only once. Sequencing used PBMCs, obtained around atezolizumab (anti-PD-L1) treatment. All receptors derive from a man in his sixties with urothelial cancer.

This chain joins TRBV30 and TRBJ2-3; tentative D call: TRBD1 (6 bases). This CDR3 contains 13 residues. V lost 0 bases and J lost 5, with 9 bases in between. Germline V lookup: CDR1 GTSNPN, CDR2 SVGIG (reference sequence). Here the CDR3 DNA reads TGTGCCTGGAGTGTCGACAGGAGAGATACGCAGTATTTT. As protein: CAWSVDRRDTQYF.

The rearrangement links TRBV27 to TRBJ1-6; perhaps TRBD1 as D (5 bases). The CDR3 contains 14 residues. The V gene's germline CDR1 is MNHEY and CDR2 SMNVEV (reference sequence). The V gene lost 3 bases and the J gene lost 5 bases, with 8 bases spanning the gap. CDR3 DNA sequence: TGTGCCAGCAGTTTCCGGGGGAATAATTCACCCCTCCACTTT. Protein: CASSFRGNNSPLHF.

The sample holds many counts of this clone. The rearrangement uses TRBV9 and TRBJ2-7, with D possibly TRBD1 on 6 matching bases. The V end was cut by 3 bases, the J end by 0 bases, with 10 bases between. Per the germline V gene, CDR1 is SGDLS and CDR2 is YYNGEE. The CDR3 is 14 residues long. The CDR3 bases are TGTGCCAGCAGCGGCCGGGACAACTCCTACGAGCAGTACTTC. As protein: CASSGRDNSYEQYF.

The CDR3 bases are TGCGCCAGCAGCCAAAAAGTGATCGGGACACTCCAAGAGACCCAGTACTTC. Protein sequence: CASSQKVIGTLQETQYF. This rearrangement joins TRBV4-3 to TRBJ2-5; D is possibly TRBD1 (6 bases). The CDR3 extends over 17 amino acids. The V end lost 2 bases, the J end lost 1 base, and 17 bases lay between the germline ends. From germline, CDR1 is LGHNA and CDR2 YSLEER.

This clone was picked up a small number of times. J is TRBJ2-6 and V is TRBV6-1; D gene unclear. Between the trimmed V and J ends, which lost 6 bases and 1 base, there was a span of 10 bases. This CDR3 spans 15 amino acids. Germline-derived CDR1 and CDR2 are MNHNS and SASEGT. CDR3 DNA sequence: TGTGCCAGCAGCCCCACGAGATCTGGGGCCAACGTCCTGACTTTC. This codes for CASSPTRSGANVLTF.

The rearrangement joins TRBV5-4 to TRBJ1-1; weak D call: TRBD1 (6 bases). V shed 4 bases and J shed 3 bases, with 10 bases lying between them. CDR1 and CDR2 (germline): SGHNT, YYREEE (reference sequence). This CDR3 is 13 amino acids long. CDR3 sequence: CASSPQGDTEAFF. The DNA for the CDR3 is TGTGCCAGCAGCCCACAGGGTGACACTGAAGCTTTCTTT.

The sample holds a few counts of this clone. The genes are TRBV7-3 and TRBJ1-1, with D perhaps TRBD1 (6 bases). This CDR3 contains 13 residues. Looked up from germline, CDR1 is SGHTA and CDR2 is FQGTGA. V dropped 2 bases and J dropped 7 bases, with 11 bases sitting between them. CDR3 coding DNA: TGTGCCAGCAGCTTAGATTGGACAGTTGAAGCTTTCTTT. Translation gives CASSLDWTVEAFF.

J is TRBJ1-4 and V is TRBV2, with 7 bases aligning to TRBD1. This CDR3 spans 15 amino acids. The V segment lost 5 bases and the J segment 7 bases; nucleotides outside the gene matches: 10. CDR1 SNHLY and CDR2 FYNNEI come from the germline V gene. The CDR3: CASSLLTGLGEKLFF. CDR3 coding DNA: TGTGCCAGCAGTCTGCTGACAGGGCTTGGTGAAAAACTGTTTTTT.

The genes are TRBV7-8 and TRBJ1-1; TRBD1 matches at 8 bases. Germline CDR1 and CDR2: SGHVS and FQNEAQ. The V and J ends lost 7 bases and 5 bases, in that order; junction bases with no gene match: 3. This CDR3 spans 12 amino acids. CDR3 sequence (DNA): TGTGCCAGCAAGACAGGGGCGACTGAAGCTTTCTTT. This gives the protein CASKTGATEAFF.

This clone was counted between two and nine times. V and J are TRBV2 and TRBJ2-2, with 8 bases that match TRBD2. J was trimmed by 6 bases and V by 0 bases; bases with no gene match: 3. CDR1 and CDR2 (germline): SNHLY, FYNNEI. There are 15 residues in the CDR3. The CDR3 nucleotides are TGTGCCAGCAGTGAAGCGTTGACTAGCGCCGGGGAGCTGTTTTTT. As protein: CASSEALTSAGELFF.

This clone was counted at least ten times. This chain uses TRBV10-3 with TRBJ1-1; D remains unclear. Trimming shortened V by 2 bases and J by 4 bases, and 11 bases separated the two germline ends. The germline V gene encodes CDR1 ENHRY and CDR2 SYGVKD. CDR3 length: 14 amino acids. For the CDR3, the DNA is TGTGCCATCAGTGAGCCTGGCCCGGGCACTGAAGCTTTCTTT. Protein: CAISEPGPGTEAFF.